The 17 T cell receptor beta chains below all came from one sample that was sequenced in a study of shared clonotypes between healthy human individuals. Libraries were prepared by immunoSEQ multiplex PCR; TCRdb keeps only in-frame clonotypes and omits some of them. The table shows over a million clones, with approximately 78% occurring only once. Sequencing used memory CD4+ T cells from PBMCs. Subset defined: CD45RA-negative fraction. Receptor source: a man aged 18 to 30 in good health. Some clones in this sample may be carry-over from other donors' samples.

This clone was recorded once. The V call is TRBV19, the J call TRBJ1-5; D is undetermined. The CDR3 sequence is 15 residues long. From germline, CDR1 is LNHDA and CDR2 SQIVND (reference sequence). The ends were cut back, 8 bases at V and 4 bases at J, with 18 bases in the middle. The DNA of the CDR3 is TGTGCCAGTTATGGATCGGGCAGTTGGAATCAGCCCCAGCATTTT. Amino acids: CASYGSGSWNQPQHF.

With regard to this clone: Its ends do not fully match the called genes, so a read error is possible. The chain uses TRBV7-3 and TRBJ2-3; D might be TRBD2 (5 bases). The CDR3 runs to 14 residues. In germline, CDR1 is SGHTA, CDR2 FQGTGA. The CDR3 loop reads CASSQPGVSDTQYF. The CDR3 DNA sequence: TGCGCCAGCAGCCAACCCGGGGTCTCAGATACGCAGTATTTT.

The V call is TRBV19, the J call TRBJ2-7, with 8 nucleotides matching TRBD1. V lost 11 bases to trimming and J lost 0 bases; unmatched junction nucleotides: 18. The CDR3 loop spans 17 amino acids. Germline CDR1 is LNHDA and CDR2 is SQIVND (reference sequence). Here the CDR3 DNA reads TGTGCCCCCCCTGTTGGGGCGGACAGGGAAAGCTCCTACGAGCAGTACTTC. It encodes CAPPVGADRESSYEQYF. The variable domain in full, completed from reference TRBV19 and TRBJ2-7, reads DGGITQSPKYLFRKEGQNVTLSCEQNLNHDAMYWYRQDPGQGLRLIYYSQIVNDFQKGDIAEGYSVSREKKESFPLTVTSAQKNPTAFYLCAPPVGADRESSYEQYFGPGTRLTVT.

This chain connects TRBV6-1 to TRBJ1-4, with D tentatively TRBD1 (5 bases). Germline CDR1 and CDR2: MNHNS and SASEGT. V was shortened by 6 bases and J by 6 bases, with 17 bases between the two germline ends. The CDR3 totals 15 residues. The CDR3 DNA is TGTGCCAGCAGCAAGGTCCAGGGAGGGCATGAAAAACTGTTTTTT. As protein: CASSKVQGGHEKLFF.

The rearrangement uses TRBV5-4 and TRBJ1-6, with 9 bases fitting TRBD1. The CDR3 totals 14 residues. The ends lost 3 bases at V and 7 bases at J; junction bases unmatched: 2. The germline V gene has CDR1 SGHNT and CDR2 YYREEE (reference sequence). The CDR3, as DNA: TGTGCCAGCAGCTCCGGGACAGGGAATTCACCCCTCCACTTT. The encoded protein is CASSSGTGNSPLHF.

The chain employs TRBV7-3 and TRBJ2-6; D is perhaps TRBD1 (6 bases). This CDR3 contains 16 residues. CDR1 is SGHTA and CDR2 is FQGTGA in the germline V gene. V gave up 5 bases and J gave up 0 bases, with 11 bases separating them. The CDR3 sequence: CASSRTVGSGANVLTF. The CDR3 DNA sequence: TGTGCCAGCAGCCGGACAGTAGGCTCTGGGGCCAACGTCCTGACTTTC.

The chain recombines TRBV6-6 with TRBJ1-4; D unclear. Trimming cost V 5 bases and J 1 base, with 2 bases left between them. Germline V gene lookup returns CDR1 MNHNY and CDR2 SVGAGI (reference sequence). The CDR3 spans 12 residues. The CDR3 region has the DNA TGTGCCAGCAGTGGAACTAATGAAAAACTGTTTTTT. Translated: CASSGTNEKLFF.

This clone has just one count. V and J are TRBV6-1 and TRBJ1-1; 7 bases match TRBD1. The CDR3 is 14 amino acids. The V segment lost 4 bases and the J segment 3 bases; nucleotides outside the gene matches: 5. Germline CDR1 reads MNHNS; CDR2 reads SASEGT. Here the CDR3 DNA reads TGTGCCAGCAGTGCCAGGGGGAGAGACACTGAAGCTTTCTTT. It encodes CASSARGRDTEAFF.

This clone was observed at least ten times. The chain employs TRBV10-2 and TRBJ1-1; a possible D gene is TRBD1 (6 bases). Trimming took 9 bases from V and 11 from J, leaving 19 bases between them. The germline V gene has CDR1 WSHSY and CDR2 SAAADI. The CDR3 runs 12 residues. DNA of the CDR3: TGCGCCAGTGGGACCCCAAAGGGGGACGCTTTCTTT. It yields the protein CASGTPKGDAFF.

This clone was found a few times. The chain combines TRBV27 with TRBJ2-7, with 9 bases matching TRBD2. V lost 3 bases and J lost 3; bases outside the gene matches: 6. Per germline, CDR1 MNHEY and CDR2 SMNVEV (reference sequence). The CDR3 sequence is 15 residues long. CDR3 nucleotide sequence: TGTGCCAGCAGTTTTGTGGGCGGGGGGGGCTACGAGCAGTACTTC. This translates into CASSFVGGGGYEQYF.

This chain joins TRBV5-8 and TRBJ1-6, with D maybe TRBD1 (5 bases). CDR1 is SGHTS and CDR2 is YDEGEE in the germline V gene. The V and J ends lost 2 bases and 6 bases respectively, with 9 bases between them. The CDR3 spans 14 residues. The CDR3 coding sequence is TGTGCCAGCAGCTTCGGGGGATCTAATTCACCCCTCCACTTT. Translated, it gives CASSFGGSNSPLHF.

This clone was counted a few times. CDR3 DNA: TGTGCCAGTAGAGGGCGTTCCTACAATGAGCAGTTCTTC. Its translation is CASRGRSYNEQFF. This chain joins TRBV19 and TRBJ2-1; D unclear. The germline V and J ends were trimmed by 6 bases and 1 base, with 7 bases remaining between them. The CDR3 loop spans 13 amino acids. The V gene's germline CDR1 is LNHDA and CDR2 SQIVND (reference sequence).

This clone was detected once. V usage is TRBV28 and J usage is TRBJ2-7; TRBD1 matches 7 bases. Looked up from germline, CDR1 is MDHEN and CDR2 is SYDVKM. The CDR3 is 15 amino acids. The V segment lost 3 bases and the J segment 4 bases; nucleotides outside the gene matches: 9. CDR3 region: CASSLNRGRIYEQYF. CDR3 in DNA: TGTGCCAGCAGTTTGAACAGGGGAAGGATTTACGAGCAGTACTTC.

CDR3 sequence reads: CASSVGTGGVGKLFF. The CDR3, as DNA: TGTGCCAGCAGCGTAGGTACAGGGGGAGTAGGAAAACTGTTTTTT. The chain links TRBV9 to TRBJ1-4; 8 nucleotides align to TRBD1. The junction had 8 bases not matched to a gene; V was cut back by 0 bases and J by 10 bases. Germline loops: CDR1 SGDLS, CDR2 YYNGEE. The CDR3 length is 15 residues.

To note about this clone: A much larger clone lies one base from this, so it may be a read error. Additional DNA sequences in this sample encode the identical CDR3. The V and J genes are TRBV5-1 and TRBJ2-2; TRBD2 is a possible D gene (6 bases). Trimming shortened V by 4 bases and J by 2 bases, and 15 bases separated the two germline ends. The length of the CDR3 is 16 residues. The germline V gene has CDR1 SGHRS and CDR2 YFSETQ. CDR3 in amino acids: CASSPQTSGNTGELFF. CDR3 coding DNA: TGCGCCAGCAGCCCCCAGACTAGTGGAAACACCGGGGAGCTGTTTTTT.

The chain is built from TRBV6-1 and TRBJ2-7; D unclear. The CDR3 sequence is 14 residues long. The germline V and J ends were trimmed by 6 bases and 0 bases, with 12 bases remaining between them. Germline V gene sequence: CDR1 MNHNS, CDR2 SASEGT. The CDR3 sequence is CASSPLALSYEQYF. CDR3 DNA: TGTGCCAGCAGCCCCCTGGCCCTCTCCTACGAGCAGTACTTC.

The genes are TRBV6-1 and TRBJ2-7, with TRBD1 matching over 8 bases. This CDR3 region has 14 residues. The V gene end was trimmed by 6 bases and the J gene end by 3 bases; junction bases not matched to a gene: 7. Germline V gene sequence: CDR1 MNHNS, CDR2 SASEGT. DNA for the CDR3: TGTGCCAGCAGACCGGACAGGGTGCGCTACGAGCAGTACTTC. Translated, it gives CASRPDRVRYEQYF.